The 14 T cell receptor beta chains below come from one sample, sequenced in a study of identical twins. A single record per CDR3 protein comes from TCRdb applying MiXCR to the 5' RACE reads. The sample has roughly 570,000 distinct CDR3 sequences, around a tenth seen once. These data also featured in a second study, about yellow fever vaccine responses in identical twins.

Sequencing input: PBMCs. These receptors came from a woman aged 18-30 years in good health.

This clonotype has a count of ten or more. This chain joins TRBV29-1 and TRBJ2-3; D possibly corresponds to TRBD1 (6 bases). V was pared by 7 bases and J by 4 bases, with 15 bases between. The CDR3 contains 13 residues. Germline V gene sequence: CDR1 SQVTM, CDR2 ANQGSEA. CDR3 sequence reads: CSGHRVSADTQYF. The CDR3 DNA follows: TGCAGCGGACACAGGGTTTCCGCAGATACGCAGTATTTT.

There are a few counts of this clonotype. The CDR3 DNA reads TGTGCCAGCAGTTTTTCGGGGGCTGGTCAAGAGACCCAGTACTTC. As protein: CASSFSGAGQETQYF. The chain carries TRBV12-3 or TRBV12-4 and TRBJ2-5; D could derive from TRBD1 or TRBD2 (6 bases each). Trimming took off 3 bases at V and 2 bases at J, with 13 bases between the two ends. The length of the CDR3 is 15 residues.

This clonotype was seen at least ten times. The CDR3 protein is CASSLAGEVLYEQYF. CDR3 in DNA: TGCGCCAGCAGCTTGGCGGGGGAAGTCCTTTACGAGCAGTACTTC. The chain combines TRBV5-1 with TRBJ2-7, with D possibly matching TRBD2 (6 bases). Per the germline V gene, CDR1 is SGHRS and CDR2 is YFSETQ. The CDR3 is 15 residues long. Trimming cost V 0 bases and J 4 bases, with 14 bases left between them.

This chain connects TRBV24-1 to TRBJ2-7; the D gene is possibly TRBD1 (5 bases). Trimming took 4 bases from V and 2 from J, leaving 14 bases between them. The CDR3 contains 15 residues. CDR1 is KGHDR and CDR2 is SFDVKD in the germline V gene. The CDR3 DNA sequence: TGTGCCACCAGTGACCCTACCGACAGACCCTACGAGCAGTACTTC. It encodes CATSDPTDRPYEQYF.

This clonotype showed up just a few times. The V gene is TRBV11-2, the J gene TRBJ2-3; 12 bases fit TRBD1. CDR3 length: 18 amino acids. Germline V gene data show CDR1 as SGHAT and CDR2 as FQNNGV. V lost 4 bases and J lost 3; bases outside the gene matches: 11. This CDR3 is CASSSLRGQGAKTDTQYF. As DNA, the CDR3 is TGTGCCAGCAGCTCACTTCGGGGACAGGGGGCGAAGACAGATACGCAGTATTTT.

This clonotype was seen more than once but under ten times. The chain couples TRBV12-3 or TRBV12-4 to TRBJ2-4, with D perhaps matching TRBD1 (7 bases). The germline V and J ends were trimmed by 7 bases and 4 bases, with 20 bases remaining between them. The CDR3 is 16 residues long. CDR3 coding DNA: TGTGCCAGCACCATTTCAGGGGGGACGGCTAAAAACATTCAGTACTTC. The encoded protein is CASTISGGTAKNIQYF.

This clonotype was seen more than once but under ten times. CDR3 region: CASRFGDREGSPLHF. As DNA, the CDR3 is TGTGCCAGCAGATTCGGAGACAGGGAGGGTTCACCCCTCCACTTT. The genes are TRBV12-3 or TRBV12-4 and TRBJ1-6; TRBD1 aligns across 7 bases. J gave up 9 bases and V 6 bases, and 11 bases lay outside the gene matches. This CDR3 region has 15 residues.

This chain links TRBV12-3 or TRBV12-4 with TRBJ2-6; 8 positions agree with TRBD2. The CDR3 totals 17 residues. J gave up 1 base and V 2 bases, and 4 bases lay outside the gene matches. CDR3 sequence: CASSLFRGGSGANVLTF. The CDR3 DNA follows: TGTGCCAGCAGTTTATTTCGGGGGGGGTCTGGGGCCAACGTCCTGACTTTC.

The table lists this clonotype with a few counts. This sequence joins TRBV7-8 and TRBJ2-7; D not certain. Germline CDR1 reads SGHVS; CDR2 reads FQNEAQ. CDR3 length: 14 residues. The V end was cut by 1 base, the J end by 2 bases, with 9 bases between. This chain's CDR3 is CASSLDRTTYEQYF. CDR3 coding DNA: TGTGCCAGCAGCTTAGACAGAACCACCTACGAGCAGTACTTC.

This clonotype has a handful of counts. V and J are TRBV6-5 and TRBJ1-4; possibly TRBD1 for D (6 bases). This CDR3 spans 15 amino acids. Trimming shortened V by 2 bases and J by 5 bases, and 12 bases separated the two germline ends. Germline loops: CDR1 MNHEY, CDR2 SVGAGI. The CDR3 DNA sequence: TGTGCCAGCAGTTACGGTTGGGGGCGGAATGAAAAACTGTTTTTT. Protein product: CASSYGWGRNEKLFF.

The V gene is TRBV5-1, the J gene TRBJ2-1; the D is unclear. Germline V gene sequence: CDR1 SGHRS, CDR2 YFSETQ. V was pared by 0 bases and J by 2 bases, with 9 bases between. The CDR3 runs to 15 residues. The chain's CDR3 is CASSLAPGPYNEQFF. The CDR3, as DNA: TGCGCCAGCAGCTTGGCACCGGGCCCCTACAATGAGCAGTTCTTC.

This sequence joins TRBV20-1 and TRBJ2-7; D might be TRBD1 (5 bases). Germline V gene lookup returns CDR1 DFQATT and CDR2 SNEGSKA (reference sequence). CDR3 length equals 10 residues. V lost 5 bases to trimming and J lost 7 bases, with 9 bases between them. This CDR3 is CSAPRQEQYF. The CDR3 DNA reads as TGCAGTGCTCCCCGACAGGAGCAGTACTTC.

Ten or more counts support this clonotype. CDR3 nucleotide sequence: TGTGCCAGGACGGACAGAGCGTACACCGGGGAGCTGTTTTTT. The encoded protein is CARTDRAYTGELFF. The V gene is TRBV21-1, the J gene TRBJ2-2; the DNA was not compared with TRBD1, the D call given in the table. TRBV21-1 is listed as a pseudogene. This CDR3 region has 14 residues.

This clonotype was seen more than once but under ten times. This chain joins TRBV11-1 and TRBJ2-1, with 10 bases lining up with TRBD2. The CDR3 extends over 19 amino acids. Germline CDR1 reads SGHAT; CDR2 reads FQDESV (reference sequence). V dropped 3 bases and J dropped 1; count of bases not matched to a gene: 12. As DNA, the CDR3 is TGTGCCAGCAGCTTTCTCGAGAGCGGGAGGGCCACATCCTACAATGAGCAGTTCTTC. It codes for CASSFLESGRATSYNEQFF.